Listed here are 31 T cell receptor beta chains from one sample, sequenced in a study of shared clonotypes between healthy human individuals. Method: immunoSEQ multiplex PCR; TCRdb's copy keeps in-frame clones and lacks some. The table lists a few hundred thousand clones, 70% to 80% of them singletons. Sequencing used PBMCs. The receptors come from a woman in her 40s in good health. Some clones in this sample may be carry-over from other donors' samples.

The genes are TRBV11-2 and TRBJ1-3; 7 nucleotides match TRBD1. The germline gives CDR1 SGHAT, CDR2 FQNNGV. The CDR3 contains 14 residues. J was trimmed by 9 bases and V by 5 bases; bases with no gene match: 10. DNA for the CDR3: TGTGCCAGCAGCCATTGGACAGGCGGTGTCACCATATATTTT. Amino acid sequence: CASSHWTGGVTIYF.

The J gene is TRBJ1-4, the V gene TRBV18, with 7 bases fitting TRBD1. The CDR3 sequence is 15 residues long. With V trimmed by 3 bases and J by 8 bases, 9 bases remained unmatched. Germline assignment: CDR1 KGHSH and CDR2 LQKENI. This chain's CDR3 is CASSPDRVFQEKLFF. Written as DNA, the CDR3 is TGTGCCAGCTCACCTGACAGGGTTTTCCAGGAAAAACTGTTTTTT.

The genes are TRBV11-1 and TRBJ2-7; 9 bases align to TRBD1. V was pared by 3 bases and J by 2 bases, with 5 bases of the junction left unmatched. This CDR3 comprises 15 residues. Germline CDR1 is SGHAT and CDR2 is FQDESV (reference sequence). The CDR3 DNA sequence: TGTGCCAGCAGCTTCGGACAGGGGATAACCTACGAGCAGTACTTC. Its protein product is CASSFGQGITYEQYF. Drawing the rest from reference TRBV11-1 and TRBJ2-7, the complete variable domain is EAEVAQSPRYKITEKSQAVAFWCDPISGHATLYWYRQILGQGPELLVQFQDESVVDDSQLPKDRFSAERLKGVDSTLKIQPAELGDSAMYLCASSFGQGITYEQYFGPGTRLTVT.

The chain joins TRBV29-1 to TRBJ2-3, with 8 nucleotides matching TRBD2. V was clipped by 1 base and J by 5 bases; unmatched bases: 5. CDR3 size: 14 residues. Germline V gene lookup returns CDR1 SQVTM and CDR2 ANQGSEA. This CDR3 reads CSVEAREVGDTQYF. CDR3 DNA: TGCAGCGTTGAAGCGCGGGAGGTCGGAGATACGCAGTATTTT.

The chain uses TRBV4-1 and TRBJ2-4; D call uncertain. Trimming stripped 0 bases from V and 0 bases from J, with 15 bases between. The germline V gene has CDR1 MGHRA and CDR2 YSYEKL. The CDR3 sequence is 18 residues long. CDR3 loop: CASSQDTRTGLAKNIQYF. Written as DNA, the CDR3 is TGCGCCAGCAGCCAAGACACCCGAACGGGCCTAGCCAAAAACATTCAGTACTTC.

The chain is built from TRBV30 and TRBJ2-1; 10 bases line up with TRBD1. V shed 4 bases, J shed 7 bases, and the junction held 13 bases outside the gene matches. The CDR3 length is 16 residues. Germline V gene sequence: CDR1 GTSNPN, CDR2 SVGIG (reference sequence). DNA of the CDR3: TGTGCCTGGACCAGTATGGGTAGGGACAGGGGAAATGAGCAGTTCTTC. Its protein product is CAWTSMGRDRGNEQFF.

This clone was observed a single time. This chain links TRBV5-4 with TRBJ1-2; 8 bases fit TRBD1. The V segment lost 4 bases and the J segment 1 base; nucleotides outside the gene matches: 6. The CDR3 spans 15 residues. Germline loops: CDR1 SGHNT, CDR2 YYREEE (reference sequence). CDR3: CASSHPTGVNYGYTF. The CDR3 DNA is TGTGCCAGCAGCCACCCGACAGGGGTTAACTATGGCTACACCTTC.

This chain uses TRBV6-1 with TRBJ1-2; the D gene is possibly TRBD1 (5 bases). The CDR3 length is 13 residues. The germline V gene encodes CDR1 MNHNS and CDR2 SASEGT. Trimming stripped 6 bases from V and 4 bases from J, with 12 bases between. This chain's CDR3 is CASSGDRFYGYTF. CDR3 coding DNA: TGTGCCAGCAGCGGAGACAGATTCTATGGCTACACCTTC.

The chain uses TRBV28 and TRBJ2-2; unclear D gene. Germline V lookup: CDR1 MDHEN, CDR2 SYDVKM. The CDR3 consists of 12 residues. With 6 bases removed from V and 2 bases from J, the gap between germline ends came to 4 bases. Here the CDR3 reads CASRQNTGELFF. Written as DNA, the CDR3 is TGTGCCAGCAGGCAAAACACCGGGGAGCTGTTTTTT.

A note on this clone: Other nucleotide sequences in the sample specify the same CDR3. The chain employs TRBV30 and TRBJ1-2; D unclear. CDR3 length: 12 amino acids. Trimming pared 0 bases from V and 7 bases from J, leaving 9 bases between. The germline V gene has CDR1 GTSNPN and CDR2 SVGIG (reference sequence). CDR3 loop: CAWSVGGGGYTF. The CDR3 DNA is TGTGCCTGGAGTGTTGGAGGCGGTGGCTACACCTTC.

The count of this clone is one. The CDR3 region is CASSPDRDPYNEQFF. DNA of the CDR3: TGTGCCAGTAGTCCCGACAGGGATCCCTACAATGAGCAGTTCTTC. The chain recombines TRBV19 with TRBJ2-1; 7 bases are a match to TRBD1. V shed 5 bases, J shed 2 bases, and the junction held 6 bases outside the gene matches. The germline V gene encodes CDR1 LNHDA and CDR2 SQIVND (reference sequence). The CDR3 contains 15 residues.

This chain links TRBV6-1 with TRBJ2-1; 10 bases match TRBD2. Germline CDR1 reads MNHNS; CDR2 reads SASEGT. V lost 8 bases and J lost 4; bases outside the gene matches: 8. This CDR3 is 15 amino acids long. CDR3 bases: TGTGCCAGCTTACGTGGACTAGCGGTTTACAATGAGCAGTTCTTC. It is translated as CASLRGLAVYNEQFF.

The chain employs TRBV29-1 and TRBJ1-1; a weak D match, TRBD1 (6 bases). The CDR3 totals 14 residues. The germline gives CDR1 SQVTM, CDR2 ANQGSEA. V was cut by 3 bases and J by 0 bases, with 11 bases left in between. CDR3 amino acids: CSVEQGYVNTEAFF. As DNA, the CDR3 is TGCAGCGTTGAGCAGGGGTATGTGAACACTGAAGCTTTCTTT.

In the case of this clone: This may come from a read error, since a much larger clone is one base off. Other DNA sequences in the same sample also yield this CDR3. J is TRBJ2-3 and V is TRBV7-6; D might be TRBD2 (6 bases). Germline CDR1 and CDR2: SGHVS and FNYEAQ. The CDR3 has 16 residues. This CDR3 is CASSLIGGKSTDTQYF. The CDR3 coding sequence is TGTGCCAGCAGCTTAATAGGCGGGAAGAGCACAGATACACAGTATTTT.

The chain uses TRBV28 and TRBJ1-1; maybe TRBD1 (6 bases). The length of the CDR3 is 14 residues. CDR1 and CDR2 (germline): MDHEN, SYDVKM. The ends were cut back, 5 bases at V and 3 bases at J, with 13 bases in the middle. CDR3 residues: CASSPPGGYTEAFF. The CDR3 DNA reads TGTGCCAGCAGTCCCCCGGGGGGCTACACTGAAGCTTTCTTT.

The chain carries TRBV6-1 and TRBJ2-4, with a tentative D call TRBD1 (8 bases). Trimming left V 4 bases short and J 8 bases short, with 15 bases between. Germline V gives CDR1 MNHNS, CDR2 SASEGT. The CDR3 has 14 residues. The CDR3 sequence is CASSVTGGVYIQYF. CDR3 DNA: TGTGCCAGCAGTGTTACAGGGGGGGTTTACATTCAGTACTTC.

The chain uses TRBV6-4 and TRBJ2-1, with 8 bases identical to TRBD2. V was clipped by 2 bases and J by 3 bases; unmatched bases: 6. The CDR3 sequence is 16 residues long. Germline values: CDR1 MRHNA, CDR2 SNTAGT. CDR3 residues: CASSDGAGGGYNEQFF. In nucleotides, the CDR3 is TGTGCCAGCAGTGACGGGGCGGGAGGTGGCTACAATGAGCAGTTCTTC.

The chain employs TRBV2 and TRBJ1-4; a possible D gene is TRBD1 (5 bases). This CDR3 comprises 12 residues. Germline CDR1 is SNHLY and CDR2 is FYNNEI. With 5 bases removed from V and 7 bases from J, the gap between germline ends came to 8 bases. The CDR3 nucleotides read TGTGCCAGCAGTCGGGGCACTGAAAAACTGTTTTTT. Translating gives CASSRGTEKLFF.

This chain links TRBV11-2 with TRBJ2-3, with 14 bases lining up with TRBD2. Germline-derived CDR1 and CDR2 are SGHAT and FQNNGV. The CDR3 sequence is 16 residues long. Trimming took 6 bases from V and 3 from J; bases not matched to a gene: 5. The CDR3 sequence is CASRSGLAGVTDTQYF. CDR3 nucleotide sequence: TGTGCCAGCAGGTCGGGACTAGCGGGAGTGACAGATACGCAGTATTTT.

The genes are TRBV27 and TRBJ2-1; 10 bases fit TRBD2. Germline loops: CDR1 MNHEY, CDR2 SMNVEV (reference sequence). The CDR3 contains 15 residues. The trim removed 6 bases at V and 1 base at J, leaving 3 bases unmatched. CDR3 loop: CASSYSGRSYNEQFF. As DNA, the CDR3 is TGTGCCAGCAGCTATAGCGGGAGGTCCTACAATGAGCAGTTCTTC.

The chain employs TRBV5-1 and TRBJ2-2; the match to TRBD2 covers 8 bases. Unmatched junction bases numbered 4, after V lost 3 bases and J lost 0 bases. The CDR3 runs to 16 residues. CDR1 and CDR2 (germline): SGHRS, YFSETQ. DNA of the CDR3: TGCGCCAGCAGCTCCGTTAGCGGGGCGAACACCGGGGAGCTGTTTTTT. Translated: CASSSVSGANTGELFF.

This rearrangement joins TRBV18 to TRBJ2-7; D possibly corresponds to TRBD2 (5 bases). This CDR3 region has 14 residues. Trimming removed 0 bases at V and 6 bases at J, with 12 bases between. From germline, CDR1 is KGHSH and CDR2 LQKENI. The CDR3: CASSPPATRREQYF. The CDR3 nucleotides read TGTGCCAGCTCACCACCCGCCACTAGGCGCGAGCAGTACTTC.

This clone occurred a few times. V gene TRBV15 combines with J gene TRBJ1-4; D is undetermined. Germline CDR1 is LNHNV and CDR2 is YYDKDF (reference sequence). The CDR3 sequence is 16 residues long. The germline V and J ends were trimmed by 0 bases and 3 bases, with 11 bases remaining between them. CDR3 nucleotides: TGTGCCACCAGCAGAGATCGGAGCAGGCCTAATGAAAAACTGTTTTTT. It encodes CATSRDRSRPNEKLFF.

This clone was counted between two and nine times. In nucleotides, the CDR3 is TGTGCCAGCAGGATGGGACGGGGACTGCGTGGCACAGATACGCAGTATTTT. Its protein product is CASRMGRGLRGTDTQYF. The chain has TRBV5-6 and TRBJ2-3, with D possibly being TRBD2 (6 bases). This CDR3 spans 17 amino acids. Trimming pared 5 bases from V and 1 base from J, leaving 20 bases between. Germline CDR1 reads SGHDT; CDR2 reads YYEEEE.

This chain uses TRBV2 with TRBJ2-3; the D is unclear. V shed 7 bases and J shed 3 bases, with 14 bases lying between them. The CDR3 has 14 residues. In germline, CDR1 is SNHLY, CDR2 FYNNEI. This CDR3 reads CASTNIQRTDTQYF. CDR3 in DNA: TGTGCCAGCACTAACATTCAGAGGACAGATACGCAGTATTTT.

This clone was counted a single time. This chain links TRBV2 with TRBJ2-5; D is perhaps TRBD2 (6 bases). The CDR3 runs 14 residues. The V gene lost 6 bases and the J gene lost 1 base, with 12 bases spanning the gap. Germline CDR1 SNHLY, CDR2 FYNNEI. This CDR3 reads CASSLSGSQETQYF. As DNA, the CDR3 is TGTGCCAGCAGCCTGTCCGGGAGCCAAGAGACCCAGTACTTC. Looking up the rest from reference TRBV2 and TRBJ2-5 gives the full variable domain: EPEVTQTPSHQVTQMGQEVILRCVPISNHLYFYWYRQILGQKVEFLVSFYNNEISEKSEIFDDQFSVERPDGSNFTLKIRSTKLEDSAMYFCASSLSGSQETQYFGPGTRLLVL.

The gene calls are TRBV7-9 and TRBJ1-2, with 9 bases identical to TRBD1. Trimming at V came to 5 bases and at J to 2 bases, leaving 3 bases not matched to a gene. The germline gives CDR1 SEHNR, CDR2 FQNEAQ (reference sequence). The CDR3 has 14 amino acids. CDR3 in DNA: TGTGCCAGCAGCACAGGACAGGGGAACTATGGCTACACCTTC. It codes for CASSTGQGNYGYTF.

The V gene is TRBV7-9, the J gene TRBJ1-5; D call uncertain. The CDR3 runs 12 residues. V dropped 5 bases and J dropped 7 bases, with 9 bases sitting between them. Germline V gives CDR1 SEHNR, CDR2 FQNEAQ (reference sequence). The CDR3 loop is CASSMNEQPQHF. DNA for the CDR3: TGTGCCAGCAGCATGAACGAACAGCCCCAGCATTTT.

This clone has just one count. This chain uses TRBV6-5 with TRBJ2-1, with D perhaps given as TRBD1 or TRBD2 (5 bases each). Germline CDR1 MNHEY, CDR2 SVGAGI. V gave up 4 bases and J gave up 0 bases, with 13 bases separating them. The length of the CDR3 is 16 residues. The CDR3 coding sequence is TGTGCCAGCAGTTCGAGATGGGGGAGCTCCTACAATGAGCAGTTCTTC. It is translated as CASSSRWGSSYNEQFF.

The chain links TRBV7-8 to TRBJ2-7; 9 bases line up with TRBD2. Per the germline V gene, CDR1 is SGHVS and CDR2 is FQNEAQ. There are 15 residues in the CDR3. V lost 2 bases and J lost 6; bases outside the gene matches: 8. CDR3 DNA sequence: TGTGCCAGCAGCTTACCGGGACTAGCCAATCCCGAGCAGTACTTC. Translated: CASSLPGLANPEQYF.

The chain uses TRBV2 and TRBJ2-2; 7 bases align to TRBD2. Unmatched junction bases numbered 6, after V lost 6 bases and J lost 2 bases. The CDR3 sequence is 15 residues long. The V gene's germline CDR1 is SNHLY and CDR2 FYNNEI. The CDR3 bases are TGTGCCAGCAGCCGGGACTATAGAAACACCGGGGAGCTGTTTTTT. Amino acids: CASSRDYRNTGELFF.